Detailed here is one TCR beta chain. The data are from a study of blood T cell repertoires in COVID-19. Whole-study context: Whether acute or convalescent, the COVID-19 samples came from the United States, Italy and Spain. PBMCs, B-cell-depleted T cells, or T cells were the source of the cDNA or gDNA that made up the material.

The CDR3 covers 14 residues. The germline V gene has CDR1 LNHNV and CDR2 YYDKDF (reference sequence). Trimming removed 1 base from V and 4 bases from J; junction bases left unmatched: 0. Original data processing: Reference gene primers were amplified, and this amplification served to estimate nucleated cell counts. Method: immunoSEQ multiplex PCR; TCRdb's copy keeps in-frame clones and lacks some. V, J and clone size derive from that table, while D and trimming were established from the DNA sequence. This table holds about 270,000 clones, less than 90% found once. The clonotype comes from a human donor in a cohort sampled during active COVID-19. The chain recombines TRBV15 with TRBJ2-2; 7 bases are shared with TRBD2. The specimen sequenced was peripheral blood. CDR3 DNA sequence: TGTGCCACCAGCAGAGGCGGGAGCACCGGGGAGCTGTTTTTT. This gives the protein CATSRGGSTGELFF.